Listed below are T cell receptor beta chains from one sample, sequenced in a study of Ad26.COV2.S vaccination and SARS-CoV-2 variants. Sequencing used immunoSEQ multiplex PCR; TCRdb keeps in-frame clones, though not all of them. The table records roughly 300,000 clones, roughly 91% of them present only once. The specimen comprised peripheral blood, sampled in a trial of Ad26.COV2.S vaccine versus placebo. The receptor set was obtained from a person between 18 and 65 years old who received the Ad26.COV2.S COVID-19 vaccine or a placebo. Both conserved end residues are part of each CDR3. D genes are given only for firm matches. Clone sizes are given selectively: once, few, many, or a class where the clone is expanded.

clone size	V gene	J gene	D gene	CDR3 protein	CDR3 DNA
-	TRBV15	TRBJ2-4	-	CATSEGKGAKNIQYF	TGTGCCACCAGCGAGGGGAAGGGGGCCAAAAACATTCAGTACTTC
-	TRBV7-2	TRBJ2-3	TRBD2	CASSPAGLAGGTDTQYF	TGTGCCAGCAGCCCTGCGGGACTAGCGGGGGGAACAGATACGCAGTATTTT
-	TRBV15	TRBJ2-7	-	CATSRDFTATYEQYF	TGTGCCACCAGCAGAGATTTTACAGCTACCTACGAGCAGTACTTC
once	TRBV24-1	TRBJ2-1	-	CATSEGTDYNEQFF	TGTGCCACCAGTGAAGGGACGGACTACAATGAGCAGTTCTTC
-	TRBV2	TRBJ1-4	-	CASSYRGEQEKLFF	TGTGCCAGCAGTTATCGGGGGGAACAAGAAAAACTGTTTTTT
-	TRBV2	TRBJ2-1	-	CASRGRQIYNEQFF	TGTGCCAGCAGAGGACGACAGATTTACAATGAGCAGTTCTTC
-	TRBV5-6	TRBJ2-2	TRBD2	CASSFGLAGATGELFF	TGTGCCAGCAGCTTCGGTCTAGCGGGAGCCACCGGGGAGCTGTTTTTT
-	TRBV14	TRBJ2-7	-	CASSQGLRTGSYEQYF	TGTGCCAGCAGCCAAGGCCTTCGGACGGGATCCTACGAGCAGTACTTC
-	TRBV6-5	TRBJ1-3	-	CAVREHSGNTIYF	TGTGCCGTCCGGGAGCACTCTGGAAACACCATATATTTT
-	TRBV5-4	TRBJ1-6	-	CASSWGHLYNSPLHF	TGTGCCAGCAGCTGGGGACACCTGTATAATTCACCCCTCCACTTT
once	TRBV11-1	TRBJ2-1	-	CASSSGTSTYNEQFF	TGTGCCAGCAGCTCAGGGACATCAACCTACAATGAGCAGTTCTTC
-	TRBV6-5	TRBJ2-7	TRBD1	CASKNRGLEQYF	TGTGCCAGCAAAAACAGGGGGCTCGAGCAGTACTTC
-	TRBV5-1	TRBJ2-5	-	CASSVRAIQETQYF	TGCGCCAGCAGCGTACGCGCGATCCAAGAGACCCAGTACTTC
-	TRBV12-3/TRBV12-4	TRBJ1-1	-	CASSFGLEAFF	TGTGCCAGCAGTTTTGGACTTGAAGCTTTCTTT
-	TRBV28	TRBJ2-3	-	CASSLPRRTDTQYF	TGTGCCAGCAGTTTACCTAGACGTACAGATACGCAGTATTTT
-	TRBV29-1	TRBJ2-2	-	CSVEQANTGELFF	TGCAGCGTTGAACAGGCTAACACCGGGGAGCTGTTTTTT
once	TRBV28	TRBJ2-2	TRBD2	CASSFSHVGGRNTGELFF	TGTGCCAGCAGTTTTTCCCACGTAGGCGGGAGGAACACCGGGGAGCTGTTTTTT
few	TRBV5-6	TRBJ2-7	-	CASSLGGTYEQYF	TGTGCCAGCAGCTTGGGCGGCACCTACGAGCAGTACTTC